The sequence of this T cell receptor beta chain was determined in a study of yellow fever vaccine responses in identical twins. Broader study findings: Among the twins, the vaccine T cell response reportedly seemed partly convergent and partly personalized.

Remarks on this clonotype: The antigen remains undetermined.

TCRdb reanalysed the RT-PCR reads using MiXCR and keeps one entry per CDR3 protein. The sample has some 15,000 distinct CDR3 sequences, roughly 85% seen once; the top ten hold 1.8%. Germline values: CDR1 SGHRS, CDR2 YFSETQ. The CDR3 totals 11 residues. V gave up 2 bases and J gave up 7 bases, with 4 bases separating them. Source: T cells from blood (PBMCs), unsorted or a sorted subset (not recorded which), taken before or after yellow fever vaccination (not recorded which). The source of this sequence is a woman younger than 30 who received the yellow fever vaccine. This chain connects TRBV5-1 to TRBJ2-1, with D unclear. CDR3 nucleotides: TGCGCCAGCAGCTTCGGGAATGAGCAGTTCTTC. Encoded protein: CASSFGNEQFF.